This T cell receptor (beta chain) derives from a study of T cell responses to AZD1222 COVID-19 vaccine. Study outcomes and limitations: The sample set comprised mostly white British donors with more females, and clonal diversity was possibly underestimated. When two AZD1222 doses had been given, Spike-specific TCR breadth and depth rose. In all cases, repertoires were sampled only after the peak T cell response. Spike-wide vaccine-associated CD4 TCRs dominated at 160-218 and 743-854.

Regarding this clone: Its antigen is not known.

V was cut by 1 base and J by 10 bases, with 10 bases left in between. This CDR3 region has 13 residues. The germline V gene encodes CDR1 SGHAT and CDR2 FQNNGV. Libraries were prepared by immunoSEQ multiplex PCR; TCRdb keeps only in-frame clonotypes and omits some of them. The repertoire holds 100,000 to 150,000 clones, with about 89% as singletons. The sequences come from peripheral blood, collected on day 0 of AZD1222 vaccination. The chain couples TRBV11-2 to TRBJ1-4; D unresolved. This receptor was taken from an adult in good health. CDR3 residues: CASSLAPGGKLFF. The CDR3 nucleotides read TGTGCCAGCAGCTTAGCACCGGGCGGAAAACTGTTTTTT.